This T cell receptor (beta chain) derives from a study of T cells in Graves' hyperthyroidism and ophthalmopathy. Study-wide results and limits: Ophthalmopathy got predicted by the model a median 6.5 months before its onset.

Diagnosing involved the use of clinical symptoms, serum thyroxine and TRAb, thyroid ultrasound and orbital computed tomography. PBMCs were derived from 7.5 to 10 ml fresh peripheral blood. The CDR3 extends over 13 amino acids. V gave up 2 bases and J gave up 8 bases, with 12 bases separating them. Germline loops: CDR1 MNHEY, CDR2 SVGAGI. RNA transcripts served as the template for amplifying TCR beta CDR3 regions. RT-PCR in the first round (using the HTBI primer set) targeted the TCR CDR3. TCRdb ran MiXCR on the multiplex PCR reads and lists one entry per CDR3 protein. This repertoire shows about 560,000 distinct CDR3 sequences, roughly 14% found once; its top ten account for under 8%. This clonotype was seen at least ten times. Its antigen is still unknown.

This chain joins TRBV6-5 and TRBJ1-1; D possibly corresponds to TRBD1 (5 bases). The receptor comes from a woman aged 30 to 39 with Graves' hyperthyroidism. Sequencing was carried out using blood. The CDR3 spells CASSYTGTLEAFF. The CDR3 bases are TGTGCCAGCAGTTACACTGGGACGTTGGAAGCTTTCTTT.